This T cell receptor beta chain is from a study of T cell repertoires in cytomegalovirus infection. Overall study context: Evidence of both CMV infection and a matching HLA type came from public TCR beta signatures.

Findings and caveats of the study: Carriage of CMV together with the relevant HLA was identifiable through cumulative public TCR beta family frequency. There were HLA-C-restricted CMV-specific TCR beta clonotypes dominating the ex vivo response.

A single record per CDR3 protein comes from TCRdb applying MiXCR to the reads. Of more than 500,000 distinct CDR3 sequences in the sample, approximately 15% were seen once. V shed 7 bases, J shed 8 bases, and the junction held 12 bases outside the gene matches. The CDR3 runs 16 residues. This clonotype was found many times. Its antigen is as yet unknown. Sequencing was carried out using CD8+ T cells from PBMCs. The TCR was taken from a human donor in good health (CMV status not recorded). Some clones in this sample may be carry-over from other donors' samples. The chain has TRBV12-3 or TRBV12-4 and TRBJ2-1, with 12 positions matching TRBD2. CDR3 region: CASTPPRLAGEYEQFF. The CDR3 DNA reads as TGTGCCAGCACTCCCCCTAGACTAGCGGGGGAATATGAGCAGTTCTTC.